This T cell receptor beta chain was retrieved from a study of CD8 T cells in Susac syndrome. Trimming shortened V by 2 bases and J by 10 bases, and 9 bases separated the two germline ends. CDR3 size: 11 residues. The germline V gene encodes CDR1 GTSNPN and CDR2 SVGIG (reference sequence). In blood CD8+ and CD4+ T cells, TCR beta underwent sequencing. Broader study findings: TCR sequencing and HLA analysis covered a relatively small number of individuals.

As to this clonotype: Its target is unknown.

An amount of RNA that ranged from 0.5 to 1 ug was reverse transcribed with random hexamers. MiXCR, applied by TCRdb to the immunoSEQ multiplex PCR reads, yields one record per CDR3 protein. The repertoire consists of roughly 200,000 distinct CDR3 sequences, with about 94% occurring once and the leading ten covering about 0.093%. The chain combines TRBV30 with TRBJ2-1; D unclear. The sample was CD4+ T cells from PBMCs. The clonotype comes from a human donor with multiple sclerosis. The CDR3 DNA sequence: TGTGCCTGGAGTACTAATTGGGAGCAGTTCTTC. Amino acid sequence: CAWSTNWEQFF.